These T cell receptor delta chains were read from a single sample in a study of Vδ1+ human thymocytes. TCRdb reprocessed the multiplex PCR reads through CATT. The profile shows over 45,000 delta-chain clones, more than 15% of them singletons. The sequencing sample was made of Vdelta1+ gamma-delta thymocytes from the thymus. The receptors here all came from a boy in the first two years of life who had congenital heart surgery. Each CDR3 is given with its conserved first and last residue. D genes are given only for firm matches. Size tells how often a clone was seen (once, few, many) or the class of an expanded clone, and some rows leave it out.

>TRDJ1|TRDV1|19|-|-
TGTGCTCTTGGGGGGACACCAGCCTTCGGGGAGATTTACACCGATAAACTCATCTTT
CALGGTPAFGEIYTDKLIF
>TRDJ1|TRDV1|24|-|few
TGTGCTCTTGGGGAACTAACAGAGCCTTCCCCATATGGCACTGGGACCCCCTACACCGATAAACTCATCTTT
CALGELTEPSPYGTGTPYTDKLIF
>TRDJ1|TRDV1|17|-|-
TGTGCTCTTGGGGAATATCCCCCCGCAAGTTGCCTGACCAAACTCATCTTT
CALGEYPPASCLTKLIF
>TRDJ1|TRDV1|25|TRDD3|-
TGTGCTCTTGGGGACTTGGGGCAGCATCTCGACCCGAACCGTACTGGGGGGACTTTCACCGATAAACTCATCTTT
CALGDLGQHLDPNRTGGTFTDKLIF
>TRDJ1|TRDV2|11|-|-
TGTGCCTGTGACACCGCAACCGTGGTCATCTTT
CACDTATVVIF
>TRDJ1|TRDV1|11|-|few
TGTGCTCTTGGGGACGGGTCCGGACTCATCTTT
CALGDGSGLIF
>TRDJ1|TRDV1|19|TRDD3|few
TGTGCTCTTGGGTTAATCCTGCTGGGGGATATAAATTACACCGATAAACTCATCTTT
CALGLILLGDINYTDKLIF
>TRDJ1|TRDV1|23|TRDD3|-
TGTGCTCTTGGAAAACCCAAATCGAGGACCCACCGCTACTGGGGGATACTCACCGATAAACTCATCTTT
CALGKPKSRTHRYWGILTDKLIF
>TRDJ1|TRDV1|22|-|-
TGTGCTCTTGGGGAACTCCATACTACGGACCCGACTGGGATGGGCGAGACCGATAAACTCATCTTT
CALGELHTTDPTGMGETDKLIF
>TRDJ2|TRDV1|17|-|few
TGTGCTCTTGGGGAAAATCTCCCGACCTACTGCACAGCACAACTCTTCTTT
CALGENLPTYCTAQLFF
>TRDJ1|TRDV1|17|-|-
TGTGCTCTTGGGGAAGGAGAATGGGGGTCAATAACCGATAAACTCATCTTT
CALGEGEWGSITDKLIF
>TRDJ1|TRDV1|21|TRDD3|once
TGTGCTCTTGGGGTTACCGCTTCCTACGTGGGGGATACGGTCGGCACCGATAAACTCATCTTT
CALGVTASYVGDTVGTDKLIF
>TRDJ1|TRDV1|24|TRDD3|few
TGTGCTCTTGGGCGAAAGAGGTCCTTCCTACGGATGCTGGGGGATACAGGGGACACCGATAAACTCATCTTT
CALGRKRSFLRMLGDTGDTDKLIF
>TRDJ1|TRDV2|19|TRDD3|few
TGTGCCTGTGACCTGCTTTCCTCTAGACTGGGGGTCTACACCGATAAACTCATCTTT
CACDLLSSRLGVYTDKLIF
>TRDJ1|TRDV1|21|TRDD3|-
TGTGCTCTTGGGGAGACCCTATCCTTCCGCACTGGGGGACAGTACACCGATAAACTCATCTTT
CALGETLSFRTGGQYTDKLIF
>TRDJ1|TRDV1|19|-|few
TGTGCTCTTGGGGAACCATACTACATCCGGGGACCCTACACCGATAAACTCATCTTT
CALGEPYYIRGPYTDKLIF
>TRDJ1|TRDV1|15|-|few
TGTGCTCTTGGGGCGTTCTCTACGGTCACCGATAAACTCATCTTT
CALGAFSTVTDKLIF
>TRDJ1|TRDV1|19|TRDD3|-
TGTGCTCTTGGGGAACGGCCCCTACTGGGGGATATGGGAACCGATAAACTCATCTTT
CALGERPLLGDMGTDKLIF
>TRDJ1|TRDV1|16|TRDD3|-
TGTGCTCTTGGGCCCTCTTCAGAAAGTGGGGGATACGAACTCATCTTT
CALGPSSESGGYELIF
>TRDJ1|TRDV1|22|TRDD3|-
TGTGCTCTTGGGGAACTAGCCCAAAGGGGGATACCCTACCCTACTAACACCGATAAACTCATCTTT
CALGELAQRGIPYPTNTDKLIF
>TRDJ1|TRDV1|20|TRDD3|-
TGTGCTCTTGGGGAAGCAGGTTTACGGGGCGATTGCTGGGGGATGAATAAACTCATCTTT
CALGEAGLRGDCWGMNKLIF
>TRDJ1|TRDV2|14|TRDD3|medium-sized
TGTGCCTGTGCCATCTGGGGGATACCCGATAAACTCATCTTT
CACAIWGIPDKLIF
>TRDJ1|TRDV1|14|-|few
TGTGCTCTGTCCACTCCTACCCTGGGCCCCGAACTCATCTTT
CALSTPTLGPELIF
>TRDJ1|TRDV1|17|-|-
TGTGCTCTTGGGGAACTCAGCCCTCCTCGTAGAAGCGATAAACTCATCTTT
CALGELSPPRRSDKLIF
>TRDJ1|TRDV3|21|-|-
TGTGCCTTTGGAACGCTTCCTACTCTTCTACTGGGGGCTCCATACACCGATAAACTCATCTTT
CAFGTLPTLLLGAPYTDKLIF
>TRDJ1|TRDV1|20|TRDD3|-
TGTGCTCTTGGGTCGTTCCTACGCCTACTGGGGGATACGCCCACCGATAAACTCATCTTT
CALGSFLRLLGDTPTDKLIF
>TRDJ1|TRDV1|17|TRDD3|few
TGTGCTCTTGGGGAAATACTGGGGATTCCGTACACCGATAAACTCATCTTT
CALGEILGIPYTDKLIF
>TRDJ1|TRDV1|20|TRDD3|-
TGTGCTCTTGGGGAACTAAGAACTGGGGGATCTAACCTTTACACCGATAAACTCATCTTT
CALGELRTGGSNLYTDKLIF
>TRDJ1|TRDV1|20|TRDD3|-
TGTGCTCTTGGGGAACTGTGGGCCTGGGGGATACAAAGCCACACCGATAAACTCATCTTT
CALGELWAWGIQSHTDKLIF
>TRDJ1|TRDV1|18|-|-
TGTGCTCTTGGGGTCCTTCTCCTCCACTCTGGTTTCACCGATAAACTCATCTTT
CALGVLLLHSGFTDKLIF
>TRDJ1|TRDV1|14|TRDD3|-
TGTGCTCTTGGTAGTGGGGGATACGTAAATAAACTCATCTTT
CALGSGGYVNKLIF
>TRDJ1|TRDV1|19|-|-
TGTGCTCTTGGGGAACTAGTCCCGGGGGCACGGAGGGGCACCGATAAACTCATCTTT
CALGELVPGARRGTDKLIF
>TRDJ1|TRDV1|19|TRDD3|-
TGTGCTCTTGGGGAACACCACTTCCGTGGGGATAGGGGGACCGATAAACTCATCTTT
CALGEHHFRGDRGTDKLIF
>TRDJ1|TRDV1|22|TRDD3|-
TGTGCTCTTGGGGATACTCTATCACCTACCACCGAATACTGGGGGGCCACCGATAAACTCATCTTT
CALGDTLSPTTEYWGATDKLIF
>TRDJ1|TRDV1|21|TRDD3|-
TGTGCTCTTGGGGAACTGGCATGGAGAGTGGGGGATACCGTGTACACCGATAAACTCATCTTT
CALGELAWRVGDTVYTDKLIF
>TRDJ1|TRDV2|17|TRDD3|-
TGTGCCTGTGACAACCGGTACTGGGGGCCACGCACGGGAGAACTCATCTTT
CACDNRYWGPRTGELIF